This passage covers 27 T cell receptor beta chains from one sample sequenced in a study of follicular helper T cells after annual influenza vaccination. Profiling relied on immunoSEQ multiplex PCR, and the TCRdb table lists in-frame clones only, not all of them. In the table there are roughly 7,700 clones, approximately 87% of which are singletons. Time point described: 2014-2015 season, 7 days after vaccination. Specimen: CXCR5+ CD38- circulating T follicular helper cells from blood, collected 7 days after influenza vaccination. Subset indicated: circulating Tfh, non-naive CD4+CXCR5+PD-1+ (ICOS+CD38+ or ICOS-CD38-). The receptors here all came from an adult who received the influenza vaccine.

This rearrangement joins TRBV21-1 to TRBJ1-2; TRBD1, the D gene given by the table, was not confirmed from the DNA. TRBV21-1 is a recognized pseudogene. The CDR3 totals 14 residues. The DNA of the CDR3 is TGTGCCAGCAGGGAAGACAGTTGGGACTATGGCTACACCTTC. Protein sequence: CASREDSWDYGYTF.

The chain combines TRBV7-2 with TRBJ1-5; the D is unclear. This CDR3 has 14 residues. Trimming took 1 base from V and 5 from J, leaving 9 bases between them. CDR1 SGHTA and CDR2 FQGNSA come from the germline V gene. The DNA of the CDR3 is TGTGCCAGCAGCTTAGGTCGAACCGATCAGCCCCAGCATTTT. Translation gives CASSLGRTDQPQHF.

The J gene is TRBJ2-4, the V gene TRBV28, with D tentatively TRBD2 (6 bases). The CDR3 loop spans 17 amino acids. With 2 bases removed from V and 1 base from J, the gap between germline ends came to 15 bases. Germline V lookup: CDR1 MDHEN, CDR2 SYDVKM. CDR3 in amino acids: CASSLRRVESAKNIQYF. CDR3 in DNA: TGTGCCAGCAGTTTAAGGAGGGTTGAGTCGGCCAAAAACATTCAGTACTTC.

The chain employs TRBV28 and TRBJ1-5; no reliable D call. Germline V CDR1 and CDR2: MDHEN, SYDVKM. The CDR3 is made up of 13 amino acids. The V and J ends lost 6 bases and 5 bases respectively, with 11 bases between them. In DNA, the CDR3 is TGTGCCAGCAGCCGCGGGAATTATCAGCCCCAGCATTTT. Protein sequence: CASSRGNYQPQHF.

The chain has TRBV19 and TRBJ2-2; 7 bases align to TRBD1. The germline V gene has CDR1 LNHDA and CDR2 SQIVND (reference sequence). The CDR3 totals 17 residues. V dropped 6 bases and J dropped 0; count of bases not matched to a gene: 10. The CDR3 spells CASSSYTGTANTGELFF. For the CDR3, the DNA is TGTGCCAGTAGCTCCTATACCGGGACAGCGAACACCGGGGAGCTGTTTTTT.

CDR3 nucleotide sequence: TGCGCCAGCAGCTTCGCTCCCGATGGGGTCGAGCAGTACTTC. It is translated as CASSFAPDGVEQYF. J is TRBJ2-7 and V is TRBV5-1; D ambiguous. The V gene lost 2 bases and the J gene lost 6 bases, with 15 bases spanning the gap. Germline CDR1 is SGHRS and CDR2 is YFSETQ. CDR3 length: 14 amino acids.

The chain joins TRBV5-1 to TRBJ2-2; D may be TRBD1 (6 bases). Germline V CDR1 and CDR2: SGHRS, YFSETQ. Trimming pared 0 bases from V and 6 bases from J, leaving 12 bases between. This CDR3 has 15 residues. As DNA, the CDR3 is TGCGCCAGCAGCTTGGCCCCAGGGGTGGCCGGGGAGCTGTTTTTT. Translated: CASSLAPGVAGELFF.

This chain uses TRBV9 with TRBJ2-5; TRBD2 agrees at 10 bases. The V gene's germline CDR1 is SGDLS and CDR2 YYNGEE. This CDR3 has 13 amino acids. V lost 5 bases and J lost 5; bases outside the gene matches: 3. Here the CDR3 DNA reads TGTGCCAGCAGTAGCGGGGGGCGGGAGACCCAGTACTTC. This sequence encodes CASSSGGRETQYF.

The table lists this clone with a few counts. The gene calls are TRBV9 and TRBJ2-2, with TRBD1 identical over 11 bases. V shed 3 bases, J shed 2 bases, and the junction held 3 bases outside the gene matches. CDR3 length: 16 amino acids. CDR1 and CDR2 from the germline V gene are SGDLS and YYNGEE. The CDR3 nucleotides are TGTGCCAGCAGCGCCCGGACAGGGGGCAACACCGGGGAGCTGTTTTTT. Translated, it gives CASSARTGGNTGELFF.

J is TRBJ1-5 and V is TRBV27; no clear D. Trimming removed 2 bases from V and 2 bases from J, with 25 bases in between. Looked up from germline, CDR1 is MNHEY and CDR2 is SMNVEV (reference sequence). The CDR3 spans 20 residues. The CDR3 region has the DNA TGTGCCAGCAGTTTAAGGGCCCCTATGAACGGACGTACGGGCAATCAGCCCCAGCATTTT. This encodes CASSLRAPMNGRTGNQPQHF.

This clone was seen a handful of times. The DNA of the CDR3 is TGTGCCAGCAGTCTCCAGAGGGCTGGCTACACCTTC. As protein: CASSLQRAGYTF. V and J are TRBV28 and TRBJ1-2; no reliable D call. This CDR3 is 12 amino acids long. Germline CDR1 MDHEN, CDR2 SYDVKM. The germline V and J ends were trimmed by 5 bases and 7 bases, with 11 bases remaining between them.

This clone has a handful of counts. The V call is TRBV15, the J call TRBJ2-2; D perhaps matches TRBD2 (5 bases). CDR1 and CDR2 (germline): LNHNV, YYDKDF (reference sequence). The CDR3 runs 12 residues. Trimming stripped 6 bases from V and 5 bases from J, with 7 bases between. CDR3 DNA: TGTGCCACCAGTAGGAGGACCGGGGAGCTGTTTTTT. It specifies CATSRRTGELFF.

The rearrangement uses TRBV6-1 and TRBJ1-3; no firm D call. The V gene lost 5 bases and the J gene lost 0 bases, with 8 bases spanning the gap. This CDR3 spans 14 amino acids. Looked up from germline, CDR1 is MNHNS and CDR2 is SASEGT. Here the CDR3 reads CASSSSVSGNTIYF. CDR3 in DNA: TGTGCCAGCAGTTCGTCGGTCTCTGGAAACACCATATATTTT.

The CDR3 DNA reads TGTGCCAGCAGCGGACCCGGCACAGATACGCAGTATTTT. Residues: CASSGPGTDTQYF. The V and J genes are TRBV9 and TRBJ2-3; no reliable D call. This CDR3 has 13 amino acids. CDR1 is SGDLS, CDR2 YYNGEE, per germline. V dropped 3 bases and J dropped 1 base, with 6 bases sitting between them.

Remarks on this clone: One end of the junction is discordant with germline, which a read error may explain. The CDR3 loop reads CSVRTAITDTQCF. Written as DNA, the CDR3 is TGCAGCGTCAGGACAGCCATCACAGATACGCAGTGTTTT. The chain recombines TRBV29-1 with TRBJ2-3; D is possibly TRBD1 (6 bases). This CDR3 is 13 amino acids long. CDR1 is SQVTM and CDR2 is ANQGSEA in the germline V gene.

The chain links TRBV28 to TRBJ1-5, with D tentatively TRBD1 (5 bases). Germline CDR1 reads MDHEN; CDR2 reads SYDVKM. V lost 5 bases, J lost 3 bases, and 17 bases lay in between. The CDR3 is made up of 16 amino acids. DNA for the CDR3: TGTGCCAGCAGTCCGATGGGCAGGGCCGACAATCAGCCCCAGCATTTT. Translated, it gives CASSPMGRADNQPQHF. The full variable domain, with the rest looked up from reference TRBV28 and TRBJ1-5, is DVKVTQSSRYLVKRTGEKVFLECVQDMDHENMFWYRQDPGLGLRLIYFSYDVKMKEKGDIPEGYSVSREKKERFSLILESASTNQTSMYLCASSPMGRADNQPQHFGDGTRLSIL.

The chain combines TRBV4-2 with TRBJ1-3; D is ambiguous. The CDR3 covers 15 residues. Germline lookup yields CDR1 LGHNA and CDR2 YNFKEQ. The ends were cut back, 0 bases at V and 0 bases at J, with 6 bases in the middle. For the CDR3, the DNA is TGTGCCAGCAGCCAAGATGCTAGCTCTGGAAACACCATATATTTT. Amino acids: CASSQDASSGNTIYF.

A few counts support this clone. The chain employs TRBV7-8 and TRBJ2-7, with TRBD1 matching 9 bases. V lost 5 bases and J lost 1; bases outside the gene matches: 6. The CDR3 runs 15 residues. The germline V gene encodes CDR1 SGHVS and CDR2 FQNEAQ. CDR3 sequence reads: CASSTGTGPSYEQYF. In DNA form, the CDR3 reads TGTGCCAGCAGCACCGGGACAGGGCCTTCCTACGAGCAGTACTTC.

The chain recombines TRBV2 with TRBJ1-4; maybe TRBD1 (5 bases). The length of the CDR3 is 13 residues. Germline V gene sequence: CDR1 SNHLY, CDR2 FYNNEI. V was pared by 8 bases and J by 3 bases, with 10 bases between. In nucleotides, the CDR3 is TGTGCCAGCGCCAGGGAGGCTAATGAAAAACTGTTTTTT. Amino acid sequence: CASAREANEKLFF.

The chain employs TRBV5-6 and TRBJ2-4; 7 nucleotides match TRBD2. The CDR3 extends over 15 amino acids. V dropped 4 bases and J dropped 5; count of bases not matched to a gene: 9. CDR1 is SGHDT and CDR2 is YYEEEE in the germline V gene. The CDR3 region is CASSSNPSGENIQYF. The CDR3 DNA reads as TGTGCCAGCAGCAGCAATCCCAGCGGGGAAAACATTCAGTACTTC.

This clone was counted between two and nine times. The J gene is TRBJ1-1, the V gene TRBV7-2; D ambiguous. Trimming removed 2 bases at V and 0 bases at J, with 4 bases between. This CDR3 is 13 amino acids long. Looked up from germline, CDR1 is SGHTA and CDR2 is FQGNSA. The CDR3 sequence: CASSLQLNTEAFF. In DNA, the CDR3 is TGTGCCAGCAGCTTACAACTGAACACTGAAGCTTTCTTT.

There are a few counts of this clone. V usage is TRBV20-1 and J usage is TRBJ1-1; D unresolved. V was shortened by 5 bases and J by 10 bases, with 11 bases between the two germline ends. There are 10 residues in the CDR3. The germline gives CDR1 DFQATT, CDR2 SNEGSKA (reference sequence). The CDR3 reads CSAGKYGAFF. The CDR3 nucleotides are TGCAGTGCTGGAAAATACGGAGCTTTCTTT.

In nucleotides, the CDR3 is TGTGCCAGCAGCTTGGGGGAACCTAACGGGGAGACCCAGTACTTC. This gives the protein CASSLGEPNGETQYF. J is TRBJ2-5 and V is TRBV5-6; D gene unclear. Trimming took off 0 bases at V and 5 bases at J, with 14 bases between the two ends. This CDR3 comprises 15 residues. CDR1 is SGHDT, CDR2 YYEEEE, per germline. Looking up the rest from reference TRBV5-6 and TRBJ2-5 gives the full variable domain: DAGVTQSPTHLIKTRGQQVTLRCSPKSGHDTVSWYQQALGQGPQFIFQYYEEEERQRGNFPDRFSGHQFPNYSSELNVNALLLGDSALYLCASSLGEPNGETQYFGPGTRLLVL.

The chain employs TRBV10-1 and TRBJ1-1, with D perhaps matching TRBD1 (5 bases). This CDR3 contains 14 residues. V was cut by 0 bases and J by 4 bases, with 9 bases left in between. Germline V CDR1 and CDR2: WNHNN, SYGVQD (reference sequence). CDR3 nucleotides: TGCGCCAGCAGTGAGTCTTTGGGGGGCACTGAAGCTTTCTTT. Translated, it gives CASSESLGGTEAFF.

The chain links TRBV30 to TRBJ2-7, with a possible D match to TRBD1 (5 bases). This CDR3 spans 14 amino acids. Trimming left V 2 bases short and J 2 bases short, with 13 bases between. Germline V gene sequence: CDR1 GTSNPN, CDR2 SVGIG (reference sequence). CDR3 sequence: CAWSIQGRTYEQYF. In DNA form, the CDR3 reads TGTGCCTGGAGTATTCAGGGTCGGACCTACGAGCAGTACTTC.

The rearrangement links TRBV4-1 to TRBJ2-5; a weak D match, TRBD2 (6 bases). The J call is doubtful: the DNA matches TRBJ2-7 better. The CDR3 loop spans 16 amino acids. Germline assignment: CDR1 MGHRA and CDR2 YSYEKL. The CDR3: CASSLQSLAEGTEQYF. The CDR3 DNA reads as TGCGCCAGCAGCCTTCAGTCATTAGCGGAGGGGACCGAGCAGTACTTC.

The chain is built from TRBV7-9 and TRBJ2-5; TRBD2 is a possible D gene (5 bases). The germline CDR1 and CDR2 sequences are SEHNR and FQNEAQ (reference sequence). V lost 2 bases and J 4 bases, leaving 8 bases between the germline ends. The length of the CDR3 is 13 residues. The CDR3 bases are TGTGCCAGCAGCTTAACCGGGGTAGAGACCCAGTACTTC. It is translated as CASSLTGVETQYF.